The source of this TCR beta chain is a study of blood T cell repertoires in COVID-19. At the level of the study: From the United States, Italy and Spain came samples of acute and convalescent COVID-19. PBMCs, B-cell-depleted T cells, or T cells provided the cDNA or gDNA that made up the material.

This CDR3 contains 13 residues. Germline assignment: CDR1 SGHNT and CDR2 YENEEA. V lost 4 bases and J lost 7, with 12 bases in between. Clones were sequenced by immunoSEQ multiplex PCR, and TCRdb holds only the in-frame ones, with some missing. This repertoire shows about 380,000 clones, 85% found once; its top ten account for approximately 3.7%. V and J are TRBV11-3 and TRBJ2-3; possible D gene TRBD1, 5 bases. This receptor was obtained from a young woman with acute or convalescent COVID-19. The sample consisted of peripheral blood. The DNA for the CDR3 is TGTGCCAGCAGCTCCACAGGATTTAATACGCAGTATTTT. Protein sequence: CASSSTGFNTQYF.